The 14 T cell receptor beta chains reported below all come from one sample, sequenced in a study of OX40 agonist ivuxolimab in advanced cancers. Library preparation was by the immunoSEQ multiplex PCR assay. TCRdb provides this immuneACCESS table in a form limited to in-frame rearrangements. Some clones are lacking; in checked studies, under half of them reflect an unresolved V gene, and why the rest are absent is not known. Within this sample are 60,000 to 65,000 clones, with roughly four fifths of them counted one time only. The biggest ten clones account for 9.8% of the sample. The sample was CD4+ or CD8+ T cells sorted from blood, taken in a trial of the OX40 agonist ivuxolimab. The receptors derive from an adult with an advanced solid tumor such as melanoma, head and neck, liver or kidney cancer.

The rearrangement joins TRBV28 to TRBJ2-7, with TRBD1 as a possible D gene (5 bases). This CDR3 contains 14 residues. Per the germline V gene, CDR1 is MDHEN and CDR2 is SYDVKM. V shed 4 bases and J shed 3 bases, with 13 bases lying between them. The CDR3 DNA reads TGTGCCAGCAGTTCCGCCCAGGGTGGCTACGAGCAGTACTTC. It translates to CASSSAQGGYEQYF.

The rearrangement uses TRBV14 and TRBJ2-7; perhaps TRBD1 as D (6 bases). The CDR3 totals 14 residues. The germline gives CDR1 SGHDN, CDR2 FVKESK. Deletions cut 1 base from V and 5 bases from J, with 12 bases between. CDR3 in amino acids: CASSQAQGFNEQYF. In DNA form, the CDR3 reads TGTGCCAGCAGCCAAGCCCAGGGGTTCAACGAGCAGTACTTC.

This clone appeared a few times. The chain carries TRBV27 and TRBJ2-3, with 10 bases fitting TRBD1. The germline CDR1 and CDR2 sequences are MNHEY and SMNVEV (reference sequence). The junction had 4 bases not matched to a gene; V was cut back by 5 bases and J by 2 bases. The CDR3 is made up of 15 amino acids. The CDR3 bases are TGTGCCAGCAGTAGGACAGGGGGGGACACAGATACGCAGTATTTT. Encoded protein: CASSRTGGDTDTQYF.

A few counts support this clone. The chain recombines TRBV2 with TRBJ1-2, with unresolved D. V shed 5 bases and J shed 6 bases, with 7 bases lying between them. CDR3 length: 11 residues. Germline assignment: CDR1 SNHLY and CDR2 FYNNEI. CDR3 sequence reads: CASSRKDGYTF. The CDR3 DNA reads TGTGCCAGCAGTCGGAAGGATGGCTACACCTTC. The whole variable domain, filled in from reference TRBV2 and TRBJ1-2, reads EPEVTQTPSHQVTQMGQEVILRCVPISNHLYFYWYRQILGQKVEFLVSFYNNEISEKSEIFDDQFSVERPDGSNFTLKIRSTKLEDSAMYFCASSRKDGYTFGSGTRLTVV.

The chain links TRBV10-2 to TRBJ2-5, with 8 bases aligning to TRBD1. The CDR3 totals 15 residues. The trim removed 2 bases at V and 5 bases at J, leaving 7 bases unmatched. Germline V gene lookup returns CDR1 WSHSY and CDR2 SAAADI. The CDR3 DNA reads as TGCGCCAGCAGTGAGCCGGACAGGGTTAGGGAGACCCAGTACTTC. The encoded protein is CASSEPDRVRETQYF.

The chain carries TRBV11-2 and TRBJ2-7; 9 positions agree with TRBD2. Trimming took 0 bases from V and 3 from J; bases not matched to a gene: 6. CDR1 is SGHAT and CDR2 is FQNNGV in the germline V gene. This CDR3 comprises 16 residues. CDR3 sequence: CASSLDWAGGLYEQYF. Written as DNA, the CDR3 is TGTGCCAGCAGCTTAGATTGGGCGGGAGGGCTCTACGAGCAGTACTTC.

The rearrangement uses TRBV6-6 and TRBJ1-6; a possible D gene is TRBD1 (5 bases). There are 16 residues in the CDR3. Trimming removed 6 bases from V and 0 bases from J, with 12 bases in between. Germline V lookup: CDR1 MNHNY, CDR2 SVGAGI (reference sequence). CDR3 region: CASSPKGRSYNSPLHF. CDR3 nucleotide sequence: TGTGCCAGCAGCCCCAAGGGACGCTCCTATAATTCACCCCTCCACTTT.

Only one count was recorded for this clone. The V and J genes are TRBV6-1 and TRBJ2-4, with 8 positions matching TRBD1. V shed 3 bases and J 0 bases; nucleotides not matched to a gene: 10. CDR3 length: 18 amino acids. Germline V CDR1 and CDR2: MNHNS, SASEGT. The CDR3 protein is CASSDPKTGGLAKNIQYF. The CDR3 DNA is TGTGCCAGCAGTGACCCAAAAACAGGGGGGTTAGCCAAAAACATTCAGTACTTC.

The chain uses TRBV4-2 and TRBJ2-3; 8 nucleotides line up with TRBD2. The CDR3 contains 14 residues. Unmatched junction bases numbered 2, after V lost 4 bases and J lost 2 bases. Germline loops: CDR1 LGHNA, CDR2 YNFKEQ. This chain's CDR3 is CASSPTSDTDTQYF. CDR3 bases: TGTGCCAGCAGCCCGACTAGCGACACAGATACGCAGTATTTT.

This clone was picked up one time. V is TRBV20-1 and J is TRBJ2-1; D is unresolved. Germline CDR1 reads DFQATT; CDR2 reads SNEGSKA (reference sequence). There are 10 residues in the CDR3. V lost 5 bases and J lost 7, with 6 bases in between. CDR3 loop: CSADRNEQFF. The DNA of the CDR3 is TGCAGTGCTGACCGAAATGAGCAGTTCTTC.

The V and J genes are TRBV5-1 and TRBJ1-1, with TRBD1 identical over 7 bases. CDR1 SGHRS and CDR2 YFSETQ come from the germline V gene. J lost 8 bases, V lost 4 bases, and 8 bases had no gene match. The CDR3 extends over 13 amino acids. As DNA, the CDR3 is TGCGCCAGCAGCAGAGGGGACAGTACCGAAGCTTTCTTT. Its protein is CASSRGDSTEAFF.

By its share, this clone is medium-sized. The rearrangement uses TRBV19 and TRBJ1-5; 10 bases fit TRBD1. Germline V CDR1 and CDR2: LNHDA, SQIVND (reference sequence). The CDR3 covers 15 residues. The V gene end was trimmed by 5 bases and the J gene end by 5 bases; junction bases not matched to a gene: 6. The CDR3 sequence is CASSADDRGHQPQHF. CDR3 sequence (DNA): TGTGCCAGTAGTGCTGACGACAGGGGGCATCAGCCCCAGCATTTT.

CDR3: CATSKGGGGDGELFF. In DNA, the CDR3 is TGTGCCACCAGCAAAGGAGGGGGCGGGGACGGGGAGCTGTTTTTT. The chain links TRBV15 to TRBJ2-2, with D perhaps TRBD1 (7 bases). The length of the CDR3 is 15 residues. Germline assignment: CDR1 LNHNV and CDR2 YYDKDF (reference sequence). Trimming pared 4 bases from V and 7 bases from J, leaving 16 bases between.

For the CDR3, the DNA is TGTGCCAGCAGTGAAGCGCCGGGACACAGCACAGATACGCAGTATTTT. Amino acids: CASSEAPGHSTDTQYF. The chain has TRBV2 and TRBJ2-3, with D possibly matching TRBD1 (6 bases). The CDR3 covers 16 residues. Trimming removed 0 bases from V and 0 bases from J, with 10 bases in between. CDR1 is SNHLY, CDR2 FYNNEI, per germline.